The 24 T cell receptor beta chains in this list originate from one sample, sequenced in a study of tumor-infiltrating lymphocytes in primary liver carcinoma (dated 2017 in TCRdb). Without any cell sorting, total RNA and DNA were extracted together from around 20-30 mg of bulk tissue using the AllPrep DNA/RNA mini kit. Instrument used: Illumina HiSeq 2500. Starting from 500 to 600 ng total RNA, TCRbeta-specific cDNA was produced by reverse transcription with a constant-region primer and ProtoScript II reverse transcriptase. The TCRbeta libraries were prepared through three rounds of nested multiplex PCR following a slightly modified ARM-PCR procedure. Multiplex TRBV1-TRBV30 forward primers and a Cbeta reverse primer were used in the first two PCR rounds, each of which was run for around 10 cycles. The public reads were reanalyzed by TCRdb: fastp trimming at Q25, MiXCR alignment, in-frame beta chains only. Every entry covers one CDR3 protein and lists the most common genes and DNA from its rows. The sample table contains around 120,000 distinct CDR3 sequences; only one count was recorded for roughly three fifths of them. The top ten clones comprise 7% to 10% of the sample.

Sample: liver tumor tissue from sampling region 1. Explained via the paper, the cell subset or site label denotes: tumor region T1, superior pole. These receptors all stem from a woman aged 55 to 70 with primary liver carcinoma and hepatitis B virus infection.

A word on this clonotype: One junction end does not reproduce the germline sequence, and a read error may be involved. The CDR3 protein is CGSSWGLAGAKNIQYF. The CDR3 region has the DNA TGTGGCAGCAGCTGGGGACTAGCGGGAGCCAAAAACATTCAGTACTTC. The V and J genes are TRBV13 and TRBJ2-4; 12 bases map to TRBD2. CDR1 and CDR2 (germline): PRHDT, FYEKMQ (reference sequence). The CDR3 sequence is 16 residues long.

As for this clonotype: Given a much more abundant clone one base away, this may be a read error. The chain is built from TRBV6-6 and TRBJ1-3, with no clear D. The CDR3 is 11 amino acids. Germline lookup yields CDR1 MNHNY and CDR2 SVGAGI (reference sequence). The CDR3 DNA reads as TGTGCCAGCTGTTACGGAAACACCATATATTTT. Encoded protein: CASCYGNTIYF.

This sequence joins TRBV12-3 or TRBV12-4 and TRBJ2-5; possible D gene TRBD2, 5 bases. There are 16 residues in the CDR3. V lost 6 bases and J lost 4, with 21 bases in between. CDR3 nucleotide sequence: TGTGCCAGCAGGGCTTTAACTGGAGGTTGGGGAGAGACCCAGTACTTC. It is translated as CASRALTGGWGETQYF.

Notes on this clonotype: Mismatch with germline at one junction end may stem from a read error. This chain uses TRBV28 with TRBJ2-7; D is unresolved. CDR3 length: 11 amino acids. Germline CDR1 is MDHEN and CDR2 is SYDVKM. CDR3 sequence reads: CVSTMGYEQYF. For the CDR3, the DNA is TGTGTCAGCACCATGGGCTACGAGCAGTACTTC. Filled out from reference TRBV28 and TRBJ2-7, the complete variable domain reads DVKVTQSSRYLVKRTGEKVFLECVQDMDHENMFWYRQDPGLGLRLIYFSYDVKMKEKGDIPEGYSVSREKKERFSLILESASTNQTSMYLCVSTMGYEQYFGPGTRLTVT.

Points on this clonotype: It may be a read error: a sequence one base away is much more abundant. The chain is built from TRBV6-1 and TRBJ2-7; D is unclear. There are 15 residues in the CDR3. Germline CDR1 is MNHNS and CDR2 is SASEGT. V was cut by 6 bases and J by 4 bases, with 19 bases left in between. CDR3 DNA: TGTGCCAGCAGATCATCGCGTCTACGCGAGTACGAGCAGTACTTC. Residues: CASRSSRLREYEQYF.

The chain links TRBV10-3 to TRBJ2-3, with 8 bases fitting TRBD1. Germline V gives CDR1 ENHRY, CDR2 SYGVKD. The CDR3 runs to 17 residues. V dropped 6 bases and J dropped 5; count of bases not matched to a gene: 16. The CDR3 DNA reads TGTGCCATCAGCTCAACGGCCGGGACAGGTGGCATAGATACGCAGTATTTT. It translates to CAISSTAGTGGIDTQYF.

V is TRBV7-3 and J is TRBJ2-3; 9 bases are shared with TRBD2. V was clipped by 4 bases and J by 4 bases; unmatched bases: 9. The CDR3 is 16 residues long. Germline values: CDR1 SGHTA, CDR2 FQGTGA. The CDR3, as DNA: TGTGCCAGCAGCTCCTGTAGCGGGAGTGGGGCAGATACGCAGTATTTT. It codes for CASSSCSGSGADTQYF. Full variable domain (remainder filled in from reference TRBV7-3 and TRBJ2-3): GAGVSQTPSNKVTEKGKYVELRCDPISGHTALYWYRQSLGQGPEFLIYFQGTGAADDSGLPNDRFFAVRPEGSVSTLKIQRTERGDSAVYLCASSSCSGSGADTQYFGPGTRLTVL.

Note on this clonotype: This may be a read error: a much more frequent sequence differs by one nucleotide. The V gene is TRBV13, the J gene TRBJ2-7; the D is unclear. Germline CDR1 is PRHDT and CDR2 is FYEKMQ (reference sequence). V lost 4 bases to trimming and J lost 6 bases, with 19 bases between them. The CDR3 runs 15 residues. CDR3 loop: CASSYEGSPVGEQYF. CDR3 bases: TGTGCCAGCAGCTATGAAGGATCGCCCGTAGGCGAGCAGTACTTC.

Points on this clonotype: Compared with germline, one end of the junction differs, possibly owing to a read error. The chain links TRBV11-2 to TRBJ2-1, with unresolved D. Germline V gene data show CDR1 as SGHAT and CDR2 as FQNNGV. The CDR3 spans 13 residues. In nucleotides, the CDR3 is TGTGACAGCAGCTTCGCTAGGGCCGGGGAGCAGTTCTTC. Encoded protein: CDSSFARAGEQFF.

About this clonotype: This may arise from a read error, as a much more abundant clone is one base away. The J gene is TRBJ1-6, the V gene TRBV7-9; unclear D gene. Germline lookup yields CDR1 SEHNR and CDR2 FQNEAQ (reference sequence). CDR3 length equals 13 residues. CDR3 DNA: TGTGCCAGGAGCTTACAGACGAATTCACCCCTCCACTTT. It yields the protein CARSLQTNSPLHF.

For this clonotype: This may come from a read error, since a much larger clone is one base off. The chain recombines TRBV6-6 with TRBJ1-5; unclear D gene. CDR3 length equals 13 residues. CDR1 and CDR2 from the germline V gene are MNHNY and SVGAGI (reference sequence). V was cut by 7 bases and J by 4 bases, with 11 bases left in between. The CDR3 DNA reads TGTGCCAGCACCGGGTCCCCTAATCAGCCCCAGCATTTT. Translated: CASTGSPNQPQHF.

This clonotype was counted at least ten times. The chain combines TRBV29-1 with TRBJ2-3; D possibly matches TRBD1 or TRBD2 (6 bases each). The V end lost 8 bases, the J end lost 6 bases, and 18 bases lay between the germline ends. The germline gives CDR1 SQVTM, CDR2 ANQGSEA. There are 13 residues in the CDR3. The chain's CDR3 is CSQSTGGVDTQYF. CDR3 coding DNA: TGCAGCCAATCGACAGGAGGGGTTGATACGCAGTATTTT.

V is TRBV7-3 and J is TRBJ2-1; D unresolved. The CDR3 extends over 14 amino acids. V was trimmed by 9 bases and J by 4 bases, leaving 16 bases between them. Germline values: CDR1 SGHTA, CDR2 FQGTGA. The CDR3 DNA sequence: TGTGCCAGGAGCCCCCGTAGGGAATACAATGAGCAGTTCTTC. Protein product: CARSPRREYNEQFF. The full variable domain, rest sourced from reference TRBV7-3 and TRBJ2-1, is GAGVSQTPSNKVTEKGKYVELRCDPISGHTALYWYRQSLGQGPEFLIYFQGTGAADDSGLPNDRFFAVRPEGSVSTLKIQRTERGDSAVYLCARSPRREYNEQFFGPGTRLTVL.

This clonotype has a handful of counts. A clone one base away is much larger, so this may be a read error. The V and J genes are TRBV6-2 or TRBV6-3 and TRBJ2-7, with D possibly being TRBD1 (5 bases). CDR3 length: 13 residues. CDR1 is MNHEY, CDR2 SVGEGT, per germline. V gave up 2 bases and J gave up 5 bases, with 10 bases separating them. CDR3 DNA: TGTGCCAGCAGTTACCTCGCAGGGAACGAGCAGTACTTC. Protein: CASSYLAGNEQYF.

Details on this clonotype: The junction departs from germline at one end; a sequencing error may be responsible. The CDR3 DNA sequence: TGTGCCAGCAGCTTAAGGGGGACGACTAGCGGGGGACTCTACGAGCAGTATTTC. This sequence encodes CASSLRGTTSGGLYEQYF. The chain couples TRBV11-1 to TRBJ2-7; 12 positions agree with TRBD2. The CDR3 has 18 amino acids. Looked up from germline, CDR1 is SGHAT and CDR2 is FQDESV (reference sequence).

Of note for this clonotype: A read error may be the cause here, since a much bigger clone is one base away. This rearrangement joins TRBV12-3 or TRBV12-4 to TRBJ1-1; D uncertain. The CDR3 spans 13 residues. This CDR3 is CVSSGRENTEAFF. In DNA, the CDR3 is TGTGTCAGCAGTGGACGGGAGAACACTGAAGCTTTCTTT.

As for this clonotype: A read error may account for a junction end that differs from germline. This chain connects TRBV6-5 to TRBJ2-7; 8 nucleotides line up with TRBD1. The CDR3 is made up of 15 amino acids. Germline V gives CDR1 MNHEY, CDR2 SVGAGI. The CDR3: CASSYGGQVSYKQYF. In DNA form, the CDR3 reads TGTGCCAGCAGTTATGGGGGACAGGTATCCTACAAGCAGTACTTC.

On this clonotype: This CDR3 is missing its conserved last phenylalanine or tryptophan, likely due to a read error. The J gene is TRBJ2-1, the V gene TRBV11-3; 8 nucleotides align to TRBD1. The germline V gene encodes CDR1 SGHNT and CDR2 YENEEA. The CDR3 runs 16 residues. Here the CDR3 reads CASSLDGQGARNEQFL. Here the CDR3 DNA reads TGTGCCAGTAGCTTAGATGGGCAGGGGGCTCGGAATGAGCAGTTCCTC.

A note on this clonotype: This sequence may be a read error, since a much larger clone differs from it by one base. This chain connects TRBV5-1 to TRBJ2-2, with unresolved D. Trimming took 4 bases from V and 10 from J, leaving 14 bases between them. The CDR3 is 13 residues long. The V gene's germline CDR1 is SGHRS and CDR2 YFSETQ. The CDR3 region is CASSRDRPVELFF. For the CDR3, the DNA is TGCGCCAGCAGCCGCGACCGCCCCGTGGAGCTGTTTTTT.

The chain carries TRBV5-1 and TRBJ2-7; TRBD1 agrees at 7 bases. From germline, CDR1 is SGHRS and CDR2 YFSETQ. The CDR3 has 15 amino acids. The junction had 8 bases not matched to a gene; V was cut back by 4 bases and J by 1 base. The CDR3 here is CASSPGQRASYEQYF. The DNA of the CDR3 is TGCGCCAGCAGCCCGGGACAGAGGGCTTCCTACGAGCAGTACTTC.

This clonotype has just a few counts. The CDR3 loop reads CASSPNLPPETQYF. CDR3 bases: TGTGCCAGCTCACCCAACCTACCGCCCGAGACCCAGTACTTC. V gene TRBV18 combines with J gene TRBJ2-5; no clear D gene. The germline V and J ends were trimmed by 3 bases and 5 bases, with 13 bases remaining between them. The CDR3 is 14 residues long. Germline V gene sequence: CDR1 KGHSH, CDR2 LQKENI.

Concerning this clonotype: A much larger clone is a single base away; this may be a read error. The gene calls are TRBV12-3 or TRBV12-4 and TRBJ2-6; D tentatively reads TRBD1 or TRBD2 (6 bases each). CDR3 length: 16 residues. In nucleotides, the CDR3 is TGTGCCAGCAGTCTCCTTGGGGGGCAGGTGGCCAACGCCCTGACTTTC. It yields the protein CASSLLGGQVANALTF.

A note on this clonotype: Germline is not matched at one junction end, which may reflect a read error. The V call is TRBV28, the J call TRBJ1-2; D is unresolved. The CDR3 totals 14 residues. Germline loops: CDR1 MDHEN, CDR2 SYDVKM. The CDR3 sequence: CASSLLNKNYGHIF. In DNA, the CDR3 is TGTGCCAGCAGTTTACTCAACAAGAACTATGGCCACATCTTC.

Concerning this clonotype itself: Since no conserved phenylalanine or tryptophan closes the CDR3, a read error is the likely cause. The rearrangement uses TRBV11-2 and TRBJ2-7; TRBD1 is a possible D gene (6 bases). The V gene lost 2 bases and the J gene lost 2 bases, with 13 bases spanning the gap. This CDR3 contains 15 residues. Germline V gene data show CDR1 as SGHAT and CDR2 as FQNNGV. As DNA, the CDR3 is TGTGCCAGCAGCTTAAGGGAAAGGGGGACCTACGAGCAGTACCTC. This sequence encodes CASSLRERGTYEQYL.